These 6 T cell receptor beta chains originate from one sample sequenced in a study of monozygotic twins with inflammatory bowel disease. TCRdb reprocessed the 5' RACE reads and reports one entry per CDR3 protein, with no DNA. Its clone listing holds approximately 300,000 distinct CDR3 sequences. The sample comprised blood. These receptors all stem from a human donor with ulcerative colitis or Crohn's disease, or a healthy co-twin of an affected twin (not recorded which).

The J gene is TRBJ2-7, the V gene TRBV7-2; TCRdb selects TRBD1, and the lack of DNA leaves this call unchecked. The CDR3 contains 17 residues. The germline gives CDR1 SGHTA, CDR2 FQGNSA. The CDR3 reads CASSFSIGRRPLYEQYF.

This chain uses TRBV7-9 with TRBJ2-5. Germline values: CDR1 SEHNR, CDR2 FQNEAQ (reference sequence). There are 14 residues in the CDR3. The CDR3 spells CASSFPDATETQYF. Full variable domain (rest looked up from reference TRBV7-9 and TRBJ2-5): DTGVSQNPRHKITKRGQNVTFRCDPISEHNRLYWYRQTLGQGPEFLTYFQNEAQLEKSRLLSDRFSAERPKGSFSTLEIQRTEQGDSAMYLCASSFPDATETQYFGPGTRLLVL.

The chain recombines TRBV9 with TRBJ2-5; TCRdb reports TRBD1, a call that lacks DNA to check it against. The germline V gene has CDR1 SGDLS and CDR2 YYNGEE. The CDR3 sequence is 15 residues long. CDR3 sequence: CASSVVGEGQETQYF.

This rearrangement joins TRBV20-1 to TRBJ2-1. CDR3 length: 15 amino acids. Germline V gene lookup returns CDR1 DFQATT and CDR2 SNEGSKA (reference sequence). The CDR3 is CSARDPLAVYNEQFF.

The chain combines TRBV28 with TRBJ1-2; TCRdb picks TRBD1, but there is no DNA to check that call. The germline gives CDR1 MDHEN, CDR2 SYDVKM. The CDR3 consists of 16 residues. The CDR3 loop reads CASSSPGTGERYGYTF.

CDR3 protein: CASKPSGNTIYF. V usage is TRBV12-3 or TRBV12-4 and J usage is TRBJ1-3. This CDR3 spans 12 amino acids.